This entry lists 5 T cell receptor beta chains sequenced from one sample in a study of T cells expressing NK-cell markers. Using the 5' RACE reads, TCRdb records one entry per CDR3 protein without DNA. The sample yields more than 400,000 distinct CDR3 sequences, of which the top ten take up less than 7.5%. Sequencing input: blood T cells: a sorted CD56 or NKG2C T cell subset, CD4+ or CD8+ T cells, or bulk PBMC T cells (not recorded which). The receptors here all came from a woman between 18 and 69 years old in good health.

This chain uses TRBV5-1 with TRBJ1-1; the TRBD1 assignment by TCRdb is unverifiable without DNA. The CDR3 is 16 amino acids. The germline CDR1 and CDR2 sequences are SGHRS and YFSETQ. CDR3 residues: CASSFAGTDMNTEAFF.

The chain is built from TRBV7-2 and TRBJ1-1; with no DNA, the TCRdb D assignment of TRBD1 cannot be verified. Germline CDR1 reads SGHTA; CDR2 reads FQGNSA. There are 11 residues in the CDR3. The CDR3 protein is CASTLTPEAFF.

V and J are TRBV7-2 and TRBJ2-1; with no DNA, the TCRdb D assignment of TRBD2 cannot be verified. Germline V gene lookup returns CDR1 SGHTA and CDR2 FQGNSA. The CDR3 is 13 residues long. The chain's CDR3 is CASSLDWRGGKFF.

The V gene is TRBV5-5, the J gene TRBJ2-7; checking the TCRdb D call of TRBD1 is not possible without DNA. CDR3 length: 16 residues. From germline, CDR1 is SGHKS and CDR2 YYEKEE (reference sequence). CDR3 loop: CASSIGATGRSYEQYF.

This chain joins TRBV19 and TRBJ2-5. The CDR3 contains 13 residues. Germline V gene lookup returns CDR1 LNHDA and CDR2 SQIVND (reference sequence). The CDR3 is CASTSSGRETQYF.